Listed below are T cell receptor beta chains from one sample, sequenced in a study of cytomegalovirus exposure and HLA in healthy donors. Sequencing used immunoSEQ multiplex PCR; TCRdb keeps in-frame clones, though not all of them. The table shows 180,000 or so clones, with 77% occurring only once. Sequences were obtained from PBMCs. The source of these receptors is a man aged 18 to 29 in good health and CMV-seronegative. Each CDR3 is given with its conserved first and last residue. The order of the fields is clone size, D gene, J gene, V gene, CDR3 DNA, CDR3 protein. A D gene is named only where the DNA matches it firmly. Clone sizes are given selectively: once, few, many, or a class where the clone is expanded.

clone_size: .
d_call: TRBD1
j_call: TRBJ1-2
v_call: TRBV5-8
cdr3_nt: TGTGCCAGCAGCTCGCGGACAGGGAACTATGGCTACACCTTC
cdr3_aa: CASSSRTGNYGYTF

clone_size: .
d_call: TRBD2
j_call: TRBJ2-1
v_call: TRBV5-1
cdr3_nt: TGCGCCAGCAGCTTCCCCCGACTAGCGGGAGACAATGAGCAGTTCTTC
cdr3_aa: CASSFPRLAGDNEQFF

clone_size: .
d_call: TRBD1
j_call: TRBJ1-3
v_call: TRBV6-6
cdr3_nt: TGTGCCAGCAGTTACTTCGACAGGGGCGTGAGAAACACCATATATTTT
cdr3_aa: CASSYFDRGVRNTIYF

clone_size: .
d_call: .
j_call: TRBJ2-5
v_call: TRBV7-6
cdr3_nt: TGTGCCAGCAGCTCCTTTCAGGGCATCCAAGAGACCCAGTACTTC
cdr3_aa: CASSSFQGIQETQYF

clone_size: .
d_call: TRBD2
j_call: TRBJ2-1
v_call: TRBV6-5
cdr3_nt: TGTGCCAGCAGTTACTCTCGGGGGGGCGGGTACAATGAGCAGTTCTTC
cdr3_aa: CASSYSRGGGYNEQFF

clone_size: .
d_call: .
j_call: TRBJ1-6
v_call: TRBV27
cdr3_nt: TGTGCCAGCAGCCCCCTGGGGACTACCAATTTTTCACCCCTCCACTTT
cdr3_aa: CASSPLGTTNFSPLHF

clone_size: .
d_call: TRBD1
j_call: TRBJ2-3
v_call: TRBV19
cdr3_nt: TGTGCCAGTAGTACCCAACAGGGGGCAGATACGCAGTATTTT
cdr3_aa: CASSTQQGADTQYF

clone_size: .
d_call: .
j_call: TRBJ1-2
v_call: TRBV25-1
cdr3_nt: TGTGCCAGCAAACCCCCCGGGAGCAACTATGGCTACACCTTC
cdr3_aa: CASKPPGSNYGYTF

clone_size: .
d_call: TRBD1
j_call: TRBJ1-2
v_call: TRBV19
cdr3_nt: TGTGCCAGTAGTACAAGGGACAGTCAGCTTTACTATGGCTACACCTTC
cdr3_aa: CASSTRDSQLYYGYTF

clone_size: .
d_call: .
j_call: TRBJ1-2
v_call: TRBV30
cdr3_nt: TGTGCCTGGAGTGCGGTCCGGGTCAATGGCTACACCTTC
cdr3_aa: CAWSAVRVNGYTF

clone_size: few
d_call: .
j_call: TRBJ1-2
v_call: TRBV6-5
cdr3_nt: TGTGCCAGCAGTTACTCGAGGGCTAACTATGGCTACACCTTC
cdr3_aa: CASSYSRANYGYTF

clone_size: .
d_call: TRBD1
j_call: TRBJ2-4
v_call: TRBV7-2
cdr3_nt: TGTGCCAGCAGCTCATCAGGGGGAAACATTCAGTACTTC
cdr3_aa: CASSSSGGNIQYF

clone_size: .
d_call: TRBD1
j_call: TRBJ1-2
v_call: TRBV15
cdr3_nt: TGTGCCACCAGCAGAGCAGGGACAGGGGCTAACTATGGCTACACCTTC
cdr3_aa: CATSRAGTGANYGYTF

clone_size: .
d_call: TRBD1
j_call: TRBJ1-1
v_call: TRBV7-9
cdr3_nt: TGTGCCAGCAGCTTACAGGGGGCTGAAGCTTTCTTT
cdr3_aa: CASSLQGAEAFF

clone_size: .
d_call: TRBD2
j_call: TRBJ2-7
v_call: TRBV7-2
cdr3_nt: TGTGCCAGCAGCTTAGGGTCGGGGGGGCTCTCCTACGAGCAGTACTTC
cdr3_aa: CASSLGSGGLSYEQYF